These T cell receptor beta chains were read from a single sample in a study of shared clonotypes between healthy human individuals. Data came from immunoSEQ multiplex PCR; TCRdb stores just in-frame clones and leaves some out. Among over 850,000 clones listed, around 78% were seen once. Sequencing used memory CD4+ T cells from PBMCs. The origin of the receptors is a man younger than 30 in good health. Some clones in this sample may be carry-over from other donors' samples. Each CDR3 is given with its conserved first and last residue. The order of the fields is D gene, J gene, V gene, clone size, CDR3 DNA, CDR3 protein. The D gene is left open where the match is weak. Clone sizes are given selectively: once, few, many, or a class where the clone is expanded.

TRBD2 TRBJ2-7 TRBV30 - TGTGCCTGGAGTGTTGGGCGGGAGGCGCGGCAGTACTTC CAWSVGREARQYF
- TRBJ2-1 TRBV7-8 - TGTGCCAGCAGCTTAGTGACTAGAGATGACAATGAGCAGTTCTTC CASSLVTRDDNEQFF
TRBD1 TRBJ1-1 TRBV9 once TGTGCCAGCAGCGTACGGACAGGGGGTGAAGCTTTCTTT CASSVRTGGEAFF
- TRBJ1-5 TRBV7-9 - TGTGCCAGCAGCTTAGGAGACTCTAGCAATCAGCCCCAGCATTTT CASSLGDSSNQPQHF
- TRBJ2-1 TRBV7-9 once TGTGCCAGCAGCTTATACTATAACAATGAGCAGTTCTTC CASSLYYNNEQFF
- TRBJ2-7 TRBV29-1 - TGCAGCGTTGGTTCCTACGAGCAGTACTTC CSVGSYEQYF
TRBD2 TRBJ2-7 TRBV28 - TGTGCCAGCAGACGACTAGCGGGAGGGTTGTTGTCCTACGAGCAGTACTTC CASRRLAGGLLSYEQYF
- TRBJ2-5 TRBV14 few TGTGCCAGCAGCCCCGGATTCCCCCCAGAGACCCAGTACTTC CASSPGFPPETQYF
TRBD1 TRBJ1-2 TRBV6-1 - TGTGCCAGCGGAGCCTGGACAGGGGACTATGGCTACACCTTC CASGAWTGDYGYTF
TRBD2 TRBJ2-1 TRBV7-3 - TGTGCCAGCAGCTCAACTAGCGGCCACTACAATGAGCAGTTCTTC CASSSTSGHYNEQFF
- TRBJ1-1 TRBV28 - TGTGCCAGCAGTTTATCTCGGGGGCAGAGTAACACTGAAGCTTTCTTT CASSLSRGQSNTEAFF
TRBD1 TRBJ1-1 TRBV7-9 - TGTGCCAGCAGCTACAACAGGGGGGAGAACACTGAAGCTTTCTTT CASSYNRGENTEAFF
- TRBJ2-7 TRBV27 - TGTGCCAGCAGTGTGGAGGGGGGCTTGCACGAGCAGTACTTC CASSVEGGLHEQYF
- TRBJ2-7 TRBV5-1 few TGCGCCAGCAGCTTCACCACAGGGATTCGCTACGAGCAGTACTTC CASSFTTGIRYEQYF
- TRBJ1-2 TRBV6-4 - TGTGCCAGCAGTGCCCGAGGTCGGGGGGCGCATTATGGCTACACCTTC CASSARGRGAHYGYTF
- TRBJ1-1 TRBV2 few TGTGCCAGCCTCTCCCAGTCGGGACGGTGGAACACTGAAGCTTTCTTT CASLSQSGRWNTEAFF
- TRBJ2-1 TRBV28 - TGTGCCAGCAGTCCGACCTCGGGGGCCTACAACAATGAGCAGTTCTTC CASSPTSGAYNNEQFF
- TRBJ2-3 TRBV9 - TGTGCCAGCAGCTTCCGACAGAAAGTATGCACAGATACGCAGTATTTT CASSFRQKVCTDTQYF
- TRBJ1-1 TRBV7-6 many TGTGCCAGCAGCTTAGGCAGAAACACTGAAGCTTTCTTT CASSLGRNTEAFF
- TRBJ1-1 TRBV7-2 once TGTGCCAGCAGCCAGGGGCGGCCAGGTGCTTTCTTT CASSQGRPGAFF
TRBD2 TRBJ2-3 TRBV10-1 few TGCGCCAGCGGCGGGGGAGCAGATACGCAGTATTTT CASGGGADTQYF
TRBD1 TRBJ1-5 TRBV27 - TGTGCCAGCAGAAGGGGACAGGTGGGCAATCAGCCCCAGCATTTT CASRRGQVGNQPQHF
- TRBJ1-1 TRBV27 - TGTGCCAGCAGTCCGCCTCAGTTAATAGACACTGAAGCTTTCTTT CASSPPQLIDTEAFF
TRBD1 TRBJ1-1 TRBV6-6 - TGTGCCAGCAGTTATGACAATCCCCGGGACAGTGAAGCTTTCTTT CASSYDNPRDSEAFF
TRBD2 TRBJ2-5 TRBV5-1 - TGCGCCAGCAGCCTCACACTAGCGGGCTTAGGGGAGACCCAGTACTTC CASSLTLAGLGETQYF
- TRBJ1-2 TRBV5-1 - TGCGCCAGCAGCTTGGATACGGGTAACTATGGCTACACCTTC CASSLDTGNYGYTF